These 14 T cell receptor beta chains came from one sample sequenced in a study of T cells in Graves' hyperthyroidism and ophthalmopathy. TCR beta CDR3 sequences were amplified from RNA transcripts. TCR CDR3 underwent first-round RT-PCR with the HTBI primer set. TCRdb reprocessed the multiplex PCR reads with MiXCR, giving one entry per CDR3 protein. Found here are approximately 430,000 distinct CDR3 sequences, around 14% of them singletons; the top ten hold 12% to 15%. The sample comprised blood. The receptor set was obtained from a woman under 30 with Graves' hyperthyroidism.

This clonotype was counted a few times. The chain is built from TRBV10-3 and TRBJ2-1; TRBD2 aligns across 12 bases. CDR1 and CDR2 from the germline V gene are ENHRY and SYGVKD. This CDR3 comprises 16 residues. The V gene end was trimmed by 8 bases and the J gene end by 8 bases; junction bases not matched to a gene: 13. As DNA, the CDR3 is TGTGCCATCGGGAGTATGGCTAGCGGGAGGGGGGATGAGCAGTTCTTC. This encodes CAIGSMASGRGDEQFF.

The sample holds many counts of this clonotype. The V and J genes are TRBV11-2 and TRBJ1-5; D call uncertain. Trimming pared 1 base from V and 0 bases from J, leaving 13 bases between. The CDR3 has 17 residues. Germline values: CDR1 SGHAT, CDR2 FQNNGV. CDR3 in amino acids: CASSLGIGSYSNQPQHF. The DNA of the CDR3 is TGTGCCAGCAGCTTAGGAATCGGGAGTTATAGCAATCAGCCCCAGCATTTT.

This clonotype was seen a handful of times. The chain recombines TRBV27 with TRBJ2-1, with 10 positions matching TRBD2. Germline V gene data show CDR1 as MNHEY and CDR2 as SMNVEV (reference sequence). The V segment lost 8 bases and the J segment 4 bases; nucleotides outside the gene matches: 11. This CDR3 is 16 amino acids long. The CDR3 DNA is TGTGCCAGCGGTGGAATAGCGGGGGGCTTATACAATGAGCAGTTCTTC. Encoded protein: CASGGIAGGLYNEQFF.

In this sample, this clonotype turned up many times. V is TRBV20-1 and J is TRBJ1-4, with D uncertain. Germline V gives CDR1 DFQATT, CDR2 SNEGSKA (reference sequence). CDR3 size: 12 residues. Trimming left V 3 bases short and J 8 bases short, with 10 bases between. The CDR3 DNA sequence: TGCAGTGCTAGTTGGGGAGACGAAAAACTGTTTTTT. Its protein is CSASWGDEKLFF.

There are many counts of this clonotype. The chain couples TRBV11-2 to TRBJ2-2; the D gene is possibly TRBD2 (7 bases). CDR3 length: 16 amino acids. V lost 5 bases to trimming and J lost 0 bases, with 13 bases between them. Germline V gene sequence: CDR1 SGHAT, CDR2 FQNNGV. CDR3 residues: CASSRGGGTNTGELFF. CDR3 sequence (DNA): TGTGCCAGCAGCCGAGGGGGGGGAACGAACACCGGGGAGCTGTTTTTT.

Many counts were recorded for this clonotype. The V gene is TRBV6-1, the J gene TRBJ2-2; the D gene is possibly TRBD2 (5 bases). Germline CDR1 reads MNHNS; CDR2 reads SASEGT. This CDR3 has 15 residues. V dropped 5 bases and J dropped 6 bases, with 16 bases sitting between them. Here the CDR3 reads CASSPYSGAAGELFF. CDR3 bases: TGTGCCAGCAGTCCGTACAGCGGCGCGGCCGGGGAGCTGTTTTTT.

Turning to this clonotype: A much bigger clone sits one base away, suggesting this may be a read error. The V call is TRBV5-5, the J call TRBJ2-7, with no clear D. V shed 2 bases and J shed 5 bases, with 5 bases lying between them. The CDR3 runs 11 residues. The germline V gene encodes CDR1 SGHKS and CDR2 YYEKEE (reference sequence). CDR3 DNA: TGTGCCAGCAGCTTCACCGACGAGCAGTACTTC. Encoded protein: CASSFTDEQYF.

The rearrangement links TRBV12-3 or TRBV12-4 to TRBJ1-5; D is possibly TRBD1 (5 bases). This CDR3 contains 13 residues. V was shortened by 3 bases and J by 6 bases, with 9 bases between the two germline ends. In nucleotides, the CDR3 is TGTGCCAGCAGTTTTGAGGGGCTTCAGCCCCAGCATTTT. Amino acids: CASSFEGLQPQHF.

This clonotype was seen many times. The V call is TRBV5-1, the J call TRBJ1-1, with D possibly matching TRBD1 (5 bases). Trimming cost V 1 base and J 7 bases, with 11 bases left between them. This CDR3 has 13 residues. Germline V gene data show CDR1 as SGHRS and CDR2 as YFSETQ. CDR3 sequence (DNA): TGCGCCAGCAGCTTGTTACAGGCAAATGAAGCTTTCTTT. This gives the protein CASSLLQANEAFF.

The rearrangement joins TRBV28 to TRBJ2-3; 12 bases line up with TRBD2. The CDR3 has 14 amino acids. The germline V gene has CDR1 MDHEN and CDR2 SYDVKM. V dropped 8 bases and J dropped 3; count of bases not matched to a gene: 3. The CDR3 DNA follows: TGTGCCAGCCTAGCGGGAGGGCCAACAGATACGCAGTATTTT. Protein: CASLAGGPTDTQYF.

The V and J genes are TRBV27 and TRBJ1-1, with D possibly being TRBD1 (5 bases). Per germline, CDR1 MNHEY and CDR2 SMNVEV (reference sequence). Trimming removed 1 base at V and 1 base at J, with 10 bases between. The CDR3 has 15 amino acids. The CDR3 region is CASSLWGPTNTEAFF. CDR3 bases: TGTGCCAGCAGTTTATGGGGACCGACGAACACTGAAGCTTTCTTT.

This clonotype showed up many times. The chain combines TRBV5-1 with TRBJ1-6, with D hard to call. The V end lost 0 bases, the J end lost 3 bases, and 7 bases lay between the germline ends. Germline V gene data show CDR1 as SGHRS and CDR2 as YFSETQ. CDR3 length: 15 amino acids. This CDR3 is CASSLEAVYNSPLHF. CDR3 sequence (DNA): TGCGCCAGCAGCTTGGAGGCAGTCTATAATTCACCCCTCCACTTT.

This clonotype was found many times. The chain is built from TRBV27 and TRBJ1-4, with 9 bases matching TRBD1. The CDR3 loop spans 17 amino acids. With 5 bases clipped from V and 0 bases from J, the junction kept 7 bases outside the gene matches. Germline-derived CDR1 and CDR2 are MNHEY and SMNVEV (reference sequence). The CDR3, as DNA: TGTGCCAGCAGTCGGAAGGACAGGGGCTCAACTAATGAAAAACTGTTTTTT. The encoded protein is CASSRKDRGSTNEKLFF.

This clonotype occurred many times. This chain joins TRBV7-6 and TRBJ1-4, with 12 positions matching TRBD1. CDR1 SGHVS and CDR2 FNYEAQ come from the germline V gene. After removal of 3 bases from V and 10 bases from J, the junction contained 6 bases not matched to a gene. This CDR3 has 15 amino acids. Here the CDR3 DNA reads TGTGCCAGCAGCTTGGATGGGACAGGGGGCGGAAAACTGTTTTTT. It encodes CASSLDGTGGGKLFF.